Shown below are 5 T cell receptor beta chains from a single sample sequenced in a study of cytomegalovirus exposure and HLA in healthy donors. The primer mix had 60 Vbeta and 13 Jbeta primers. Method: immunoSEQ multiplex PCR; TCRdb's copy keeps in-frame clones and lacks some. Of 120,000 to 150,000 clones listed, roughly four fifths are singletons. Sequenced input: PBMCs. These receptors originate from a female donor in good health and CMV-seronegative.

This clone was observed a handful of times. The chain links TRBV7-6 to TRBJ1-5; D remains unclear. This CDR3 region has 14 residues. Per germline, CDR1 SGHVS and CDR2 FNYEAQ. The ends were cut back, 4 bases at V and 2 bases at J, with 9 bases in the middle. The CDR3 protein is CASSSGQGNQPQHF. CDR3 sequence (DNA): TGTGCCAGCAGCTCCGGTCAGGGCAATCAGCCCCAGCATTTT.

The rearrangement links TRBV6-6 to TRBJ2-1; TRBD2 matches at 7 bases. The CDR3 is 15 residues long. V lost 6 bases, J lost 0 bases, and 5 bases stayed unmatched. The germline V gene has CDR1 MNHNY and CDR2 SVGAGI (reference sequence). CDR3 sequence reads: CASSQKRDSYNEQFF. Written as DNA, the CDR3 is TGTGCCAGCAGCCAAAAGCGGGACTCCTACAATGAGCAGTTCTTC.

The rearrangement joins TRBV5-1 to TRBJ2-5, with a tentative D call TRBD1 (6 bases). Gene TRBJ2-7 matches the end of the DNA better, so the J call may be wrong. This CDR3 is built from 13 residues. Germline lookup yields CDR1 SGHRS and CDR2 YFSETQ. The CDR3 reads CASSPDSSYEQYF. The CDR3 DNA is TGCGCCAGCAGCCCGGACAGCTCCTACGAGCAGTACTTC.

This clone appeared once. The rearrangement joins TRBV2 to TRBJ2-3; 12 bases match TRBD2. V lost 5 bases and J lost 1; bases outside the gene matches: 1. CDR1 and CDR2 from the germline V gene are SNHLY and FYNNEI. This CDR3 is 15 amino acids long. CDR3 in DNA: TGTGCCAGCAGTCGACTAGCGGGGGGCACAGATACGCAGTATTTT. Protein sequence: CASSRLAGGTDTQYF.

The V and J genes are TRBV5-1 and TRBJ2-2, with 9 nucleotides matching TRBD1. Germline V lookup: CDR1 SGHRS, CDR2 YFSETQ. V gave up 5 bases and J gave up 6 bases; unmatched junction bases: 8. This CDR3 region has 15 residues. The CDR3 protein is CASSRTGEPAGELFF. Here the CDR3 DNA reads TGCGCCAGCAGTCGGACAGGGGAGCCAGCCGGGGAGCTGTTTTTT.